The 21 T cell receptor beta chains listed next were all sequenced from one sample in a study of blood T cell repertoires in COVID-19. Data came from immunoSEQ multiplex PCR; TCRdb stores just in-frame clones and leaves some out. The table has about 310,000 clones, 90% seen once. The material sequenced was peripheral blood. These receptors originate from a woman aged 40 to 50 with COVID-19, enrolled during active disease.

Here the CDR3 reads CASSTFIEQFF. CDR3 nucleotide sequence: TGTGCCAGCTCAACTTTTATTGAGCAGTTCTTC. The chain couples TRBV2 to TRBJ2-1; D unclear. The germline gives CDR1 SNHLY, CDR2 FYNNEI. The ends were cut back, 8 bases at V and 9 bases at J, with 11 bases in the middle. The CDR3 has 11 amino acids.

This clone showed up just once. The V gene is TRBV19, the J gene TRBJ2-3, with TRBD1 matching 7 bases. Per the germline V gene, CDR1 is LNHDA and CDR2 is SQIVND (reference sequence). The CDR3 covers 16 residues. V lost 3 bases, J lost 6 bases, and 12 bases stayed unmatched. Here the CDR3 DNA reads TGTGCCAGTAGTATTTTCCGGGACAGAGTCACGGATACGCAGTATTTT. The encoded protein is CASSIFRDRVTDTQYF. Drawing the rest from reference TRBV19 and TRBJ2-3, the complete variable domain is DGGITQSPKYLFRKEGQNVTLSCEQNLNHDAMYWYRQDPGQGLRLIYYSQIVNDFQKGDIAEGYSVSREKKESFPLTVTSAQKNPTAFYLCASSIFRDRVTDTQYFGPGTRLTVL.

This clone showed up just a few times. The V call is TRBV30, the J call TRBJ1-5, with D tentatively TRBD1 (6 bases). Germline lookup yields CDR1 GTSNPN and CDR2 SVGIG (reference sequence). The CDR3 loop spans 15 amino acids. V was shortened by 3 bases and J by 6 bases, with 18 bases between the two germline ends. The CDR3 region has the DNA TGTGCCTGGAGGCCCCCCAGGGGTCAAGGTCAGCCCCAGCATTTT. Protein product: CAWRPPRGQGQPQHF.

The chain combines TRBV29-1 with TRBJ1-2; 7 bases are shared with TRBD1. CDR3 size: 12 residues. V lost 6 bases and J lost 2; bases outside the gene matches: 3. Germline V gene sequence: CDR1 SQVTM, CDR2 ANQGSEA. CDR3 region: CSVTTGNYGYTF. The CDR3 coding sequence is TGCAGCGTCACGACAGGGAACTATGGCTACACCTTC.

The chain combines TRBV6-5 with TRBJ2-7; 9 positions match TRBD2. CDR1 is MNHEY and CDR2 is SVGAGI in the germline V gene. There are 15 residues in the CDR3. With 6 bases clipped from V and 0 bases from J, the junction kept 6 bases outside the gene matches. CDR3 residues: CASRPSGTSSYEQYF. CDR3 bases: TGTGCCAGCAGACCTAGCGGGACGAGCTCCTACGAGCAGTACTTC.

CDR3 region: CASRIYSNQPQHF. CDR3 DNA sequence: TGTGCCAGCAGAATTTATAGCAATCAGCCCCAGCATTTT. V and J are TRBV6-6 and TRBJ1-5; D remains unclear. The CDR3 runs to 13 residues. CDR1 is MNHNY, CDR2 SVGAGI, per germline (reference sequence). The V gene lost 6 bases and the J gene lost 0 bases, with 6 bases spanning the gap.

This sequence joins TRBV4-2 and TRBJ1-6, with 7 bases that match TRBD1. CDR3 size: 15 residues. Germline trimming cut 1 base from V and 6 bases from J; bases unmatched to any gene: 3. Germline V CDR1 and CDR2: LGHNA, YNFKEQ. For the CDR3, the DNA is TGTGCCAGCAGCCAAGGACAGGGTTCTAATTCACCCCTCCACTTT. Its protein is CASSQGQGSNSPLHF.

The V gene is TRBV19, the J gene TRBJ1-5; 9 bases are shared with TRBD1. The V and J ends lost 4 bases and 5 bases, in that order; junction bases with no gene match: 3. Germline CDR1 reads LNHDA; CDR2 reads SQIVND (reference sequence). CDR3 length: 14 residues. The CDR3 is CASSTRTGDQPQHF. CDR3 nucleotides: TGTGCCAGTAGTACCCGGACAGGGGATCAGCCCCAGCATTTT.

This chain connects TRBV19 to TRBJ1-2, with TRBD1 matching 12 bases. V lost 6 bases and J lost 8; bases outside the gene matches: 10. The CDR3 totals 15 residues. Per germline, CDR1 LNHDA and CDR2 SQIVND (reference sequence). CDR3 residues: CASSPLGQGARGYTF. The CDR3 DNA is TGTGCCAGTAGCCCACTGGGACAGGGGGCGCGGGGCTACACCTTC. The full variable domain, its missing parts supplied by reference TRBV19 and TRBJ1-2, is DGGITQSPKYLFRKEGQNVTLSCEQNLNHDAMYWYRQDPGQGLRLIYYSQIVNDFQKGDIAEGYSVSREKKESFPLTVTSAQKNPTAFYLCASSPLGQGARGYTFGSGTRLTVV.

The chain employs TRBV4-3 and TRBJ2-3; TRBD2 aligns across 8 bases. CDR3 size: 16 residues. Germline CDR1 LGHNA, CDR2 YSLEER. V shed 0 bases and J 4 bases; nucleotides not matched to a gene: 6. DNA of the CDR3: TGCGCCAGCAGCCAAGATGAGCCGGGAGGGGCAGATACGCAGTATTTT. It translates to CASSQDEPGGADTQYF.

The chain recombines TRBV28 with TRBJ1-1, with 7 bases fitting TRBD1. The V and J ends lost 3 bases and 7 bases, in that order; junction bases with no gene match: 2. The germline V gene encodes CDR1 MDHEN and CDR2 SYDVKM. The CDR3 spans 12 residues. CDR3 sequence reads: CASSFGTVEAFF. The CDR3 DNA sequence: TGTGCCAGCAGTTTCGGGACAGTTGAAGCTTTCTTT.

This chain links TRBV27 with TRBJ1-1, with D perhaps TRBD1 (6 bases). V shed 3 bases and J shed 5 bases, with 16 bases lying between them. This CDR3 has 15 amino acids. CDR1 MNHEY and CDR2 SMNVEV come from the germline V gene (reference sequence). The CDR3 reads CASSFAQATGTEAFF. CDR3 coding DNA: TGTGCCAGCAGTTTCGCCCAGGCCACAGGGACTGAAGCTTTCTTT.

The rearrangement links TRBV10-3 to TRBJ2-3, with 10 bases matching TRBD2. The CDR3 consists of 14 residues. With 4 bases clipped from V and 7 bases from J, the junction kept 5 bases outside the gene matches. Germline V gene lookup returns CDR1 ENHRY and CDR2 SYGVKD. CDR3 nucleotide sequence: TGTGCCATCAGTGGAGCGGGAGGGCCAAATACGCAGTATTTT. This gives the protein CAISGAGGPNTQYF.

This chain links TRBV3-1 (or the pseudogene TRBV3-2) with TRBJ1-4, with TRBD1 as a possible D gene (6 bases). Germline-derived CDR1 and CDR2 are LGHDT and YNNKEL (reference sequence). V was shortened by 2 bases and J by 8 bases, with 18 bases between the two germline ends. The CDR3 is 16 residues long. The CDR3 protein is CASSQRPGASEEKLFF. Here the CDR3 DNA reads TGTGCCAGCAGCCAAAGACCAGGGGCGTCCGAGGAAAAACTGTTTTTT.

The CDR3 region is CASWDSFNQPQHF. CDR3 nucleotides: TGTGCCAGCTGGGACAGCTTCAATCAGCCCCAGCATTTT. The chain carries TRBV6-6 and TRBJ1-5; 7 positions match TRBD1. CDR3 length: 13 amino acids. CDR1 and CDR2 from the germline V gene are MNHNY and SVGAGI (reference sequence). The ends lost 8 bases at V and 3 bases at J; junction bases unmatched: 4.

The genes are TRBV25-1 and TRBJ2-7, with 8 bases fitting TRBD2. CDR3 length: 16 residues. V was pared by 1 base and J by 2 bases, with 7 bases of the junction left unmatched. From germline, CDR1 is MGHDK and CDR2 SYGVNS. Here the CDR3 reads CASSESGGRGPYEQYF. CDR3 sequence (DNA): TGTGCCAGCAGTGAATCGGGGGGGAGGGGACCCTACGAGCAGTACTTC.

The chain recombines TRBV19 with TRBJ2-7; D uncertain. The CDR3 runs 13 residues. Germline CDR1 is LNHDA and CDR2 is SQIVND (reference sequence). V was pared by 4 bases and J by 0 bases, with 7 bases between. DNA of the CDR3: TGTGCCAGTAGTAAGCGACCCTCCTACGAGCAGTACTTC. Its translation is CASSKRPSYEQYF.

V gene TRBV27 combines with J gene TRBJ2-2, with 10 bases lining up with TRBD2. The CDR3 is made up of 13 amino acids. J gave up 5 bases and V 6 bases, and 0 bases lay outside the gene matches. Per germline, CDR1 MNHEY and CDR2 SMNVEV (reference sequence). The CDR3 loop is CASRLAGTGELFF. CDR3 nucleotides: TGTGCCAGCAGACTAGCGGGAACCGGGGAGCTGTTTTTT.

This chain joins TRBV7-2 and TRBJ2-3, with 11 bases lining up with TRBD2. CDR3 length equals 17 residues. J was trimmed by 0 bases and V by 5 bases; bases with no gene match: 7. The germline CDR1 and CDR2 sequences are SGHTA and FQGNSA. CDR3 DNA: TGTGCCAGCAGCCTGACTAGCGGGACATGGAGCACAGATACGCAGTATTTT. The encoded protein is CASSLTSGTWSTDTQYF.

With respect to this clone: The sample holds other DNA sequences that translate to the same CDR3. The J gene is TRBJ2-7, the V gene TRBV19; TRBD1 aligns across 7 bases. Germline values: CDR1 LNHDA, CDR2 SQIVND (reference sequence). The CDR3 covers 14 residues. With 2 bases clipped from V and 3 bases from J, the junction kept 4 bases outside the gene matches. Written as DNA, the CDR3 is TGTGCCAGTAGTATACTGGGACAGAGCTACGAGCAGTACTTC. Residues: CASSILGQSYEQYF.

Written as DNA, the CDR3 is TGCGCCAGCAGCTTCAAGGGGTCGGGCCTCGGATTGGCCCAGTACTTC. Translating gives CASSFKGSGLGLAQYF. The chain recombines TRBV5-1 with TRBJ2-5, with D maybe TRBD1 (5 bases). Germline CDR1 and CDR2: SGHRS and YFSETQ. The CDR3 is 16 residues long. Trimming took 2 bases from V and 9 from J, leaving 23 bases between them.